Listed below are T cell receptor beta chains from one sample, sequenced in a study of blood T cell repertoires in COVID-19. Libraries were prepared by immunoSEQ multiplex PCR; TCRdb keeps only in-frame clonotypes and omits some of them. The sample yields roughly 150,000 clones, around 77% seen once. The sequencing input was peripheral blood. Source of these receptors: a man between 65 and 79 years old with acute or convalescent COVID-19. CDR3s include the opening cysteine and the closing phenylalanine or tryptophan. Fields, in order: clone size, J gene, D gene, CDR3 length, V gene, CDR3 DNA, CDR3 protein. D genes are given only for firm matches. Some rows mark clone size as missing; the rest say once, few, many or name a class of expanded clone.

>.|TRBJ1-2|.|14|TRBV2
TGTGCCAGCAGTCAGCGTCAACCTAGATATGGCTACACCTTC
CASSQRQPRYGYTF
>.|TRBJ1-5|.|12|TRBV12-3/TRBV12-4
TGTGCCAGCAGCCTGACAGGTCAGCCCCAGCATTTT
CASSLTGQPQHF
>.|TRBJ2-5|.|14|TRBV5-1
TGCGCCAGCAGCCCCACCCAGGGGGGAGAGACCCAGTACTTC
CASSPTQGGETQYF
>.|TRBJ2-3|TRBD2|16|TRBV19
TGTGCCAGTAGTATGTGGACTAGCGGGGGATTGGATACGCAGTATTTT
CASSMWTSGGLDTQYF
>once|TRBJ1-5|TRBD1|15|TRBV7-9
TGTGCCAGCAGTCCTGGGACAGTAGGAAATCAGCCCCAGCATTTT
CASSPGTVGNQPQHF
>.|TRBJ2-5|TRBD2|15|TRBV11-2
TGTGCCAGCAGCTTCGGACTAGCGGGAGTTGAGACCCAGTACTTC
CASSFGLAGVETQYF
>.|TRBJ1-5|TRBD1|14|TRBV18
TGTGCCAGCTCAGGGGACAGGGACTATCAGCCCCAGCATTTT
CASSGDRDYQPQHF
>.|TRBJ2-7|.|11|TRBV25-1
TGTGCCAGCAGGGGCCAGGGGGGGCAGTACTTC
CASRGQGGQYF
>.|TRBJ2-7|TRBD1|14|TRBV30
TGTGCCGGTGGGTCCGGGACAGGGACCTACGAGCAGTACTTC
CAGGSGTGTYEQYF
>.|TRBJ1-1|TRBD1|16|TRBV20-1
TGCAGTGCTAGTTTCGGACAGGGGGGCGGGGGCACTGAAGCTTTCTTT
CSASFGQGGGGTEAFF
>.|TRBJ1-1|.|11|TRBV10-3
TGTGCCATCAGGACCGGGGCTGAAGCTTTCTTT
CAIRTGAEAFF
>.|TRBJ1-2|TRBD1|13|TRBV19
TGTGCCAGTTCCGACAGGGAGCACTATGGCTACACCTTC
CASSDREHYGYTF
>.|TRBJ2-7|.|14|TRBV4-2
TGTGCCAGCAGCCAAGCCGGGGGTACCTACGAGCAGTACTTC
CASSQAGGTYEQYF
>.|TRBJ1-2|TRBD1|16|TRBV14
TGTGCCAGCAGCCCGAGGACAGGGGCCAATAACTATGGCTACACCTTC
CASSPRTGANNYGYTF
>.|TRBJ2-1|TRBD2|15|TRBV5-1
TGCGCCAGCAGCCACGGACTAGCGGACTACAATGAGCAGTTCTTC
CASSHGLADYNEQFF
>.|TRBJ2-1|TRBD2|16|TRBV5-1
TGCGCCAGCAGCTTGGCCCCTAGCGGGGGGTTCAATGAGCAGTTCTTC
CASSLAPSGGFNEQFF
>.|TRBJ2-6|TRBD1|16|TRBV3-1/TRBV3-2
TGTGCCAGCAGCCAAGGGACAGGAACCGGGGCCAACGTCCTGACTTTC
CASSQGTGTGANVLTF
>.|TRBJ1-1|.|14|TRBV7-6
TGTGCCAGCAGCTCTGGACAGACTAACACTGAAGCTTTCTTT
CASSSGQTNTEAFF
>.|TRBJ1-6|.|15|TRBV18
TGTGCCAGCTCACCGGGCGGAGGAACAAATTCACCCCTCCACTTT
CASSPGGGTNSPLHF
>.|TRBJ2-6|.|13|TRBV5-6
TGTGCCAGCAGCCCGTCTGGGGCCAACGTCCTGACTTTC
CASSPSGANVLTF
>.|TRBJ1-4|.|14|TRBV18
TGTGCCAGCTCACAGCGATTGACTAATGAAAAACTGTTTTTT
CASSQRLTNEKLFF
>.|TRBJ2-3|TRBD1|15|TRBV6-2/TRBV6-3
TGTGCCAGCAGTTCAGGGGGCGCGGGAATAGATACGCAGTATTTT
CASSSGGAGIDTQYF